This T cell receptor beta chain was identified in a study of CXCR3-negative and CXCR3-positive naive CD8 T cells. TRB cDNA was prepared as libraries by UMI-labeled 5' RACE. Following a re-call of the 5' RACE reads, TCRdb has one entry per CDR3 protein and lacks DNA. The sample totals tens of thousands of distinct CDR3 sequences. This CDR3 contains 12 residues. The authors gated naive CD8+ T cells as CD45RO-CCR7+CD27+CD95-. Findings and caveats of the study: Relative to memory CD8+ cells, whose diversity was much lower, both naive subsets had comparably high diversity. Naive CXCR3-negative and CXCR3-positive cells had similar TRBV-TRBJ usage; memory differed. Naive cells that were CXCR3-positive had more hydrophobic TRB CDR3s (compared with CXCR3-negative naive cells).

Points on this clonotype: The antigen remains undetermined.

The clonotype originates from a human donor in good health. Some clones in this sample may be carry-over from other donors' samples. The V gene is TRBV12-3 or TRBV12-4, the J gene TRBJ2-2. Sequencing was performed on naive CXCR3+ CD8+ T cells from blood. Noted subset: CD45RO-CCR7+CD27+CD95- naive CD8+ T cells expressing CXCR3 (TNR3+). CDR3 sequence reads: CASSWETGELFF.